This record covers a single TCR beta chain. This record comes from a study of blood T cell repertoires in COVID-19. TCRdb keeps only in-frame clones here, not all; method: immunoSEQ multiplex PCR. This sample has approximately 92,000 clones, with approximately 80% found just once. Material for sequencing was peripheral blood. The receptor comes from a man in his 60s with acute or convalescent COVID-19.

The CDR3 DNA reads as TGTGCCAGCAGCCTGGACAGGGCCAGTAAGCAGTACTTC. Its protein product is CASSLDRASKQYF. The chain is built from TRBV6-5 and TRBJ2-7; 8 bases map to TRBD1. CDR3 length: 13 residues. From germline, CDR1 is MNHEY and CDR2 SVGAGI. With V trimmed by 6 bases and J by 8 bases, 9 bases remained unmatched.